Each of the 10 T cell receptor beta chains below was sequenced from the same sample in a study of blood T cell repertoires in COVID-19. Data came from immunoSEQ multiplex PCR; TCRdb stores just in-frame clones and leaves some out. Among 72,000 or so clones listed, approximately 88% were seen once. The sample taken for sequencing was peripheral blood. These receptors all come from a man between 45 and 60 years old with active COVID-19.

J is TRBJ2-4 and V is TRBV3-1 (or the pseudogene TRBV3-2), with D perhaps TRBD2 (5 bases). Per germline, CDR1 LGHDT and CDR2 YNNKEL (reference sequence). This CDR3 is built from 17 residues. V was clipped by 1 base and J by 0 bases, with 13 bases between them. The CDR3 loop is CASSQVGTGIAKNIQYF. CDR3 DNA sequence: TGTGCCAGCAGCCAAGTAGGTACGGGGATAGCCAAAAACATTCAGTACTTC.

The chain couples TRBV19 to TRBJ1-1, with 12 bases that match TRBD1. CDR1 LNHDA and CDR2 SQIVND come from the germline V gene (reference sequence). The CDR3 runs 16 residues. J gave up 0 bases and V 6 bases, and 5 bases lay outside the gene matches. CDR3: CASSPGTGGLNTEAFF. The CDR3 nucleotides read TGTGCCAGTAGCCCGGGGACAGGGGGCTTGAACACTGAAGCTTTCTTT.

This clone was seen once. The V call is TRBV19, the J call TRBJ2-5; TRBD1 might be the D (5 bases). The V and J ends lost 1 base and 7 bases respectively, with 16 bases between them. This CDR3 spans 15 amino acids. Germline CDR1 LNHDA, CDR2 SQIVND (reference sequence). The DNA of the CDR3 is TGTGCCAGTAGTATAGGTGGAAGGGCCCAGGGGACCCAGTACTTC. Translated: CASSIGGRAQGTQYF.

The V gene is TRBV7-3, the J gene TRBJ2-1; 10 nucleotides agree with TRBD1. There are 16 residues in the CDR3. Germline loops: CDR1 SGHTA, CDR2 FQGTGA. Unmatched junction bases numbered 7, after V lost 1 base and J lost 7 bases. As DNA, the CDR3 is TGTGCCAGCAGCTTAATAAGCGGGGACAGGGGAAATGAGCAGTTCTTC. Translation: CASSLISGDRGNEQFF.

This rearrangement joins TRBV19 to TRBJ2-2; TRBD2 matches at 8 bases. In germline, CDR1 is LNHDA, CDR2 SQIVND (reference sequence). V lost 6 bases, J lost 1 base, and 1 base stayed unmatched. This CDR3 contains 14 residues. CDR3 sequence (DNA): TGTGCCAGTAGGAGCGGGGGGAACACCGGGGAGCTGTTTTTT. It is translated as CASRSGGNTGELFF.

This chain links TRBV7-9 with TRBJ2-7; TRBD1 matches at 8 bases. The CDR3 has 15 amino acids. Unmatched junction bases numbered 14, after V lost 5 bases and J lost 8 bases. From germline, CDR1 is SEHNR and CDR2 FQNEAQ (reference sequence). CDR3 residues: CASSPIGQGEGQQYF. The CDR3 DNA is TGTGCCAGCAGCCCTATAGGACAGGGAGAGGGTCAGCAGTACTTC.

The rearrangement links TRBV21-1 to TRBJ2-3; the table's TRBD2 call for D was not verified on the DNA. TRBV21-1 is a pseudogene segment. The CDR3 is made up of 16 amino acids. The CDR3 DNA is TGTGCCAGCAGCTACCCCATAGCTGCGGGTACAGATACGCAGTATTTT. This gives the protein CASSYPIAAGTDTQYF.

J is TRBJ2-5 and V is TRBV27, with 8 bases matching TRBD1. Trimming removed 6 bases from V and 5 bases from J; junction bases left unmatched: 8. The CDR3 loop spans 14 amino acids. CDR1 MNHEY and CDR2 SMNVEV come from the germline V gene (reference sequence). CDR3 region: CASSDRQGAETQYF. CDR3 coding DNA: TGTGCCAGCAGCGATCGCCAGGGGGCGGAGACCCAGTACTTC.

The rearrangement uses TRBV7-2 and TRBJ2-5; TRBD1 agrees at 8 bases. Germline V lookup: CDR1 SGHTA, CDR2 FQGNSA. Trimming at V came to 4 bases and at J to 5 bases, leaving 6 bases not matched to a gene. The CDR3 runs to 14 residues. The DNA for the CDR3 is TGTGCCAGCAGCTCAGACAGGGGTAGGGAGACCCAGTACTTC. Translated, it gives CASSSDRGRETQYF.

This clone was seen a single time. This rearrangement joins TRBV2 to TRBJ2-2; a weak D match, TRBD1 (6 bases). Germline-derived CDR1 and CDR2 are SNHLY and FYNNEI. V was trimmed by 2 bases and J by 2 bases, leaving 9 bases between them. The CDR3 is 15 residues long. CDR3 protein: CASSELGANTGELFF. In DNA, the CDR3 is TGTGCCAGCAGTGAATTGGGGGCTAACACCGGGGAGCTGTTTTTT. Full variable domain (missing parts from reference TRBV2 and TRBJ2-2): EPEVTQTPSHQVTQMGQEVILRCVPISNHLYFYWYRQILGQKVEFLVSFYNNEISEKSEIFDDQFSVERPDGSNFTLKIRSTKLEDSAMYFCASSELGANTGELFFGEGSRLTVL.